This note documents a single T cell receptor (beta chain) sequence. Mismatch with germline at one junction end may stem from a read error. Per the study methods: Amplification of reference gene primers was used by the study to estimate nucleated cell counts. Some clones are missing from TCRdb's copy, which holds only in-frame ones; the method was immunoSEQ multiplex PCR. From that table come the V and J calls and clone size; the DNA was used to work out D and trimming. This sample has tens of thousands of clones, with roughly 85% found just once. The CDR3 totals 17 residues. Germline V gene data show CDR1 as MNHEY and CDR2 as SMNVEV (reference sequence). The data originate from a study of blood T cell repertoires in COVID-19. The overall study: PBMCs, B-cell-depleted T cells, or T cells provided the cDNA or gDNA that made up the material.

V gene TRBV27 combines with J gene TRBJ1-4; 10 positions match TRBD1. The sample was peripheral blood. The clonotype was recovered from an older man with acute or convalescent COVID-19. The CDR3, as DNA: TGTGCCAGCAGCTTATGGGGGACAGGGGCTTCGAATGAAAAACTGTTTTTT. It yields the protein CASSLWGTGASNEKLFF.